A single sample gave rise to the 26 T cell receptor beta chains below, sequenced in a study of blood T cell repertoires in COVID-19. Profiled with immunoSEQ multiplex PCR; TCRdb holds only in-frame clones, not every one. The sample consists of under 20,000 clones, approximately 88% of them appearing once. Specimen: peripheral blood. The receptors come from a human donor in a cohort sampled during active COVID-19. The donor label of this sample is uncertain.

The table lists this clone with a count of one. The chain combines TRBV19 with TRBJ2-1; 7 nucleotides match TRBD2. With V trimmed by 5 bases and J by 8 bases, 12 bases remained unmatched. The CDR3 loop spans 15 amino acids. Germline V gene data show CDR1 as LNHDA and CDR2 as SQIVND (reference sequence). This chain's CDR3 is CASSFQSGIVYEQFF. CDR3 sequence (DNA): TGTGCCAGTAGTTTTCAAAGCGGGATAGTCTATGAGCAGTTCTTC.

This chain links TRBV27 with TRBJ1-1; 9 bases map to TRBD1. This CDR3 has 15 amino acids. After removal of 4 bases from V and 3 bases from J, the junction contained 6 bases not matched to a gene. Germline CDR1 MNHEY, CDR2 SMNVEV (reference sequence). CDR3 DNA sequence: TGTGCCAGCAGTTCCTGGACAGGGGAATACACTGAAGCTTTCTTT. Translated, it gives CASSSWTGEYTEAFF.

J is TRBJ1-3 and V is TRBV2; unclear D gene. The germline gives CDR1 SNHLY, CDR2 FYNNEI. The ends were cut back, 7 bases at V and 4 bases at J, with 11 bases in the middle. The CDR3 consists of 13 residues. The CDR3 DNA sequence: TGTGCCAGCACCGCTGCAGGCGGAAACACCATATATTTT. Translated, it gives CASTAAGGNTIYF.

The rearrangement uses TRBV2 and TRBJ1-5; D call uncertain. This CDR3 contains 13 residues. The V and J ends lost 4 bases and 0 bases respectively, with 4 bases between them. Per germline, CDR1 SNHLY and CDR2 FYNNEI. The CDR3 coding sequence is TGTGCCAGCAGTGCCTATAGCAATCAGCCCCAGCATTTT. Protein: CASSAYSNQPQHF.

The chain recombines TRBV10-3 with TRBJ1-2; 9 nucleotides agree with TRBD1. The trim removed 4 bases at V and 6 bases at J, leaving 3 bases unmatched. The CDR3 extends over 13 amino acids. Germline V lookup: CDR1 ENHRY, CDR2 SYGVKD. The CDR3 nucleotides read TGTGCCATCAGTGGGGACAGGGTACATGGCTACACCTTC. The encoded protein is CAISGDRVHGYTF.

The CDR3 sequence: CASSPLSYNEQFF. The CDR3 DNA is TGTGCCAGCTCACCACTCAGCTACAATGAGCAGTTCTTC. V is TRBV18 and J is TRBJ2-1, with D hard to call. Germline lookup yields CDR1 KGHSH and CDR2 LQKENI. The ends were cut back, 1 base at V and 3 bases at J, with 4 bases in the middle. CDR3 length: 13 residues.

The chain carries TRBV11-3 and TRBJ2-7; 10 nucleotides agree with TRBD1. The CDR3 covers 15 residues. Germline V gene lookup returns CDR1 SGHNT and CDR2 YENEEA. V was pared by 4 bases and J by 2 bases, with 5 bases of the junction left unmatched. CDR3 coding DNA: TGTGCCAGCAGCTACCCGGGACAGGGGACCTACGAGCAGTACTTC. This sequence encodes CASSYPGQGTYEQYF.

The rearrangement joins TRBV11-3 to TRBJ2-1; D might be TRBD1 (5 bases). CDR3 length: 13 amino acids. Germline values: CDR1 SGHNT, CDR2 YENEEA. V was clipped by 3 bases and J by 14 bases, with 17 bases between them. The CDR3 sequence is CASSLGPGMVKFF. CDR3 DNA sequence: TGTGCCAGCAGCTTGGGCCCAGGGATGGTGAAGTTCTTC.

The gene calls are TRBV5-1 and TRBJ2-5, with TRBD2 matching 11 bases. The CDR3 length is 15 residues. V was pared by 4 bases and J by 5 bases, with 7 bases of the junction left unmatched. Germline V gene data show CDR1 as SGHRS and CDR2 as YFSETQ. Here the CDR3 reads CASSLGLAATETQYF. The CDR3 nucleotides are TGCGCCAGCAGCCTGGGACTAGCGGCCACGGAGACCCAGTACTTC.

The chain is built from TRBV7-2 and TRBJ2-3; 7 bases line up with TRBD1. Germline V gene sequence: CDR1 SGHTA, CDR2 FQGNSA. Trimming took 5 bases from V and 2 from J; bases not matched to a gene: 4. CDR3 size: 14 residues. As DNA, the CDR3 is TGTGCCAGCAGCCCGGGACAGACCACAGATACGCAGTATTTT. Translated: CASSPGQTTDTQYF.

The chain joins TRBV7-6 to TRBJ2-1, with 7 positions matching TRBD2. CDR3 length equals 15 residues. The V gene's germline CDR1 is SGHVS and CDR2 FNYEAQ. With 5 bases clipped from V and 2 bases from J, the junction kept 6 bases outside the gene matches. CDR3: CASSTGLGTYNEQFF. The CDR3, as DNA: TGTGCCAGCAGCACCGGACTAGGGACCTACAATGAGCAGTTCTTC.

This clone occurred once. This chain connects TRBV18 to TRBJ2-3, with 14 bases matching TRBD2. The CDR3 consists of 17 residues. Looked up from germline, CDR1 is KGHSH and CDR2 is LQKENI. V shed 4 bases, J shed 1 base, and the junction held 4 bases outside the gene matches. CDR3 nucleotides: TGTGCCAGCTCACTCGGGACTAGCGGGAGCGGCACAGATACGCAGTATTTT. Translating gives CASSLGTSGSGTDTQYF. Based on the CDR3 plus reference TRBV18 and TRBJ2-3, the full variable domain is NAGVMQNPRHLVRRRGQEARLRCSPMKGHSHVYWYRQLPEEGLKFMVYLQKENIIDESGMPKERFSAEFPKEGPSILRIQQVVRGDSAAYFCASSLGTSGSGTDTQYFGPGTRLTVL.

The chain employs TRBV15 and TRBJ2-3; 11 nucleotides match TRBD1. Germline-derived CDR1 and CDR2 are LNHNV and YYDKDF (reference sequence). The CDR3 is 16 residues long. The junction had 1 base not matched to a gene; V was cut back by 2 bases and J by 0 bases. CDR3 loop: CATSRRDRGSTDTQYF. CDR3 in DNA: TGTGCCACCAGCAGAAGGGACAGGGGGAGCACAGATACGCAGTATTTT.

V and J are TRBV19 and TRBJ2-1; D is possibly TRBD2 (6 bases). Trimming pared 0 bases from V and 8 bases from J, leaving 20 bases between. Germline V gene lookup returns CDR1 LNHDA and CDR2 SQIVND (reference sequence). The CDR3 is 17 amino acids. CDR3 bases: TGTGCCAGTAGTATAGATGCTCCAGGACTAAAAGCGGATGAGCAGTTCTTC. This sequence encodes CASSIDAPGLKADEQFF. The full variable domain, rest sourced from reference TRBV19 and TRBJ2-1, is DGGITQSPKYLFRKEGQNVTLSCEQNLNHDAMYWYRQDPGQGLRLIYYSQIVNDFQKGDIAEGYSVSREKKESFPLTVTSAQKNPTAFYLCASSIDAPGLKADEQFFGPGTRLTVL.

The genes are TRBV12-2 and TRBJ2-1; TRBD1 is the table's D call and was not checked against the DNA. TRBV12-2 is assigned pseudogene status. This CDR3 is built from 16 residues. CDR3 in amino acids: CASRLVVRQDSNEQFF. CDR3 DNA sequence: TGTGCAAGTCGCTTAGTTGTCCGACAGGATAGCAATGAGCAGTTCTTC.

The genes are TRBV5-1 and TRBJ1-1; D gene unclear. Trimming took off 1 base at V and 3 bases at J, with 7 bases between the two ends. This CDR3 has 13 amino acids. Germline-derived CDR1 and CDR2 are SGHRS and YFSETQ. As DNA, the CDR3 is TGCGCCAGCAGCTTGAAAAGCGACACTGAAGCTTTCTTT. Translating gives CASSLKSDTEAFF.

The gene calls are TRBV11-2 and TRBJ1-1, with a possible D match to TRBD1 (6 bases). In germline, CDR1 is SGHAT, CDR2 FQNNGV. Trimming removed 5 bases at V and 3 bases at J, with 22 bases between. This CDR3 has 17 residues. This CDR3 is CASSATGTLIQDTEAFF. The CDR3 DNA is TGTGCCAGCAGCGCAACCGGGACACTGATTCAGGACACTGAAGCTTTCTTT.

The chain is built from TRBV29-1 and TRBJ2-7; possible D gene TRBD1, 6 bases. The germline V gene encodes CDR1 SQVTM and CDR2 ANQGSEA. This CDR3 has 13 amino acids. V was cut by 7 bases and J by 9 bases, with 22 bases left in between. CDR3 sequence (DNA): TGCAGCGCTCGTACAGGGTCTGGGTTAGGGCAGTACTTC. It translates to CSARTGSGLGQYF.

This clone was seen a handful of times. This chain links TRBV3-1 (or the pseudogene TRBV3-2) with TRBJ1-3; D not resolved. V was clipped by 4 bases and J by 2 bases, with 9 bases between them. CDR1 and CDR2 (germline): LGHDT, YNNKEL (reference sequence). CDR3 length: 14 amino acids. The CDR3 is CASSPQPAGNTIYF. CDR3 in DNA: TGTGCCAGCAGCCCACAGCCAGCTGGAAACACCATATATTTT.

This clone was recorded once. The chain is built from TRBV7-9 and TRBJ1-3; D gene unclear. The CDR3 length is 12 residues. V shed 5 bases and J shed 4 bases, with 6 bases lying between them. Per the germline V gene, CDR1 is SEHNR and CDR2 is FQNEAQ (reference sequence). CDR3 protein: CASSPTGNTIYF. The CDR3 DNA is TGTGCCAGCAGCCCGACAGGAAACACCATATATTTT. The full variable domain, its missing parts supplied by reference TRBV7-9 and TRBJ1-3, is DTGVSQNPRHKITKRGQNVTFRCDPISEHNRLYWYRQTLGQGPEFLTYFQNEAQLEKSRLLSDRFSAERPKGSFSTLEIQRTEQGDSAMYLCASSPTGNTIYFGEGSWLTVV.

J is TRBJ1-1 and V is TRBV28, with D possibly being TRBD1 (6 bases). The V gene lost 4 bases and the J gene lost 4 bases, with 13 bases spanning the gap. The CDR3 spans 14 residues. Germline CDR1 reads MDHEN; CDR2 reads SYDVKM. The CDR3 here is CASSSTGLGTEAFF. The CDR3, as DNA: TGTGCCAGCAGTTCGACAGGCCTGGGCACTGAAGCTTTCTTT.

The V and J genes are TRBV28 and TRBJ1-2; 7 nucleotides agree with TRBD1. V lost 6 bases to trimming and J lost 3 bases; unmatched junction nucleotides: 4. Germline CDR1 MDHEN, CDR2 SYDVKM. This CDR3 is built from 13 residues. The CDR3 coding sequence is TGTGCCAGCAGCTCGGGACAGCACTATGGCTACACCTTC. This codes for CASSSGQHYGYTF.

This sequence joins TRBV11-2 and TRBJ1-2, with D possibly being TRBD1 (6 bases). The CDR3 has 12 residues. The germline V and J ends were trimmed by 5 bases and 14 bases, with 18 bases remaining between them. Per the germline V gene, CDR1 is SGHAT and CDR2 is FQNNGV. The CDR3 coding sequence is TGTGCCAGCAGCCCTACAGGGACGGCTTGGACCTTC. It codes for CASSPTGTAWTF.

This chain joins TRBV5-4 and TRBJ2-3, with 7 nucleotides matching TRBD1. The CDR3 runs to 15 residues. Germline V gene sequence: CDR1 SGHNT, CDR2 YYREEE (reference sequence). Unmatched junction bases numbered 9, after V lost 4 bases and J lost 4 bases. The DNA for the CDR3 is TGTGCCAGCAGCCTTGACAGGGTGGTGTCAGATACGCAGTATTTT. Translation gives CASSLDRVVSDTQYF.

The gene calls are TRBV2 and TRBJ2-5, with D uncertain. V was shortened by 8 bases and J by 1 base, with 14 bases between the two germline ends. The CDR3 runs 14 residues. Germline V gene sequence: CDR1 SNHLY, CDR2 FYNNEI. This chain's CDR3 is CASVLSFTQETQYF. CDR3 DNA: TGTGCCAGCGTCCTATCATTTACCCAAGAGACCCAGTACTTC.

This clone was counted only a few times. The CDR3 coding sequence is TGTGCCAGCAGCTTCAGAACGACTGAAGCTTTCTTT. It yields the protein CASSFRTTEAFF. The rearrangement uses TRBV11-1 and TRBJ1-1; no clear D gene. Trimming cost V 3 bases and J 5 bases, with 7 bases left between them. Per the germline V gene, CDR1 is SGHAT and CDR2 is FQDESV (reference sequence). This CDR3 is 12 amino acids long.